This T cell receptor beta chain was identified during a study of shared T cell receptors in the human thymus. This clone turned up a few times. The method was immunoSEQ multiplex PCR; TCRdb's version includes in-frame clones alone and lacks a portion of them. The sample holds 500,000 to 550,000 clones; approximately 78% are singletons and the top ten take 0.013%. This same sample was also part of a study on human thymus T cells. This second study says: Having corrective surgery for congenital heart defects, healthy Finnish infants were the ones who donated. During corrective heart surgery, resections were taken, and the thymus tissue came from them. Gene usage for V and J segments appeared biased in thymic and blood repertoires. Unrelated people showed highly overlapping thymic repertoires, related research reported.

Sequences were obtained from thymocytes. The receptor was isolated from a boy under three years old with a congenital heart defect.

The CDR3 loop reads CSALTVTPFYEQYF. DNA for the CDR3: TGCAGCGCTCTGACAGTTACCCCCTTCTACGAGCAGTACTTC. The gene calls are TRBV29-1 and TRBJ2-7; D may be TRBD1 (5 bases). Germline lookup yields CDR1 SQVTM and CDR2 ANQGSEA. V lost 7 bases and J lost 3, with 19 bases in between. This CDR3 spans 14 amino acids.